Below are 11 T cell receptor beta chains sequenced from a single sample in a study of CD8 T cells in Susac syndrome. It was with random hexamers that roughly 0.5 to 1 ug RNA was reverse transcribed. TCRdb ran MiXCR on the immunoSEQ multiplex PCR reads and lists one entry per CDR3 protein. The sample yields under 200,000 distinct CDR3 sequences, 95% seen once. Sequencing was carried out using CD4+ T cells from PBMCs. The receptors were sampled from a human donor in good health.

This sequence joins TRBV3-1 and TRBJ2-5; D gene unclear. V was shortened by 0 bases and J by 7 bases, with 6 bases between the two germline ends. The CDR3 has 12 amino acids. The germline V gene has CDR1 LGHDT and CDR2 YNNKEL (reference sequence). The CDR3 sequence is CASSQESGTQYF. CDR3 DNA sequence: TGTGCCAGCAGCCAAGAAAGTGGGACCCAGTACTTC.

This clonotype appeared a single time. The chain joins TRBV29-1 to TRBJ1-2, with a tentative D call TRBD1 (6 bases). Deletions cut 7 bases from V and 7 bases from J, with 22 bases between. The germline V gene has CDR1 SQVTM and CDR2 ANQGSEA. There are 14 residues in the CDR3. As DNA, the CDR3 is TGCAGCGCTCGAACCCCGGACAGAGTTATTGGCTACACCTTC. Amino acids: CSARTPDRVIGYTF.

The V and J genes are TRBV7-9 and TRBJ2-5; TRBD2 matches at 7 bases. CDR1 and CDR2 from the germline V gene are SEHNR and FQNEAQ (reference sequence). Losses at the gene ends were 1 base for V and 5 bases for J; bases not matched to a gene: 10. This CDR3 has 16 amino acids. This chain's CDR3 is CASSLERPGRGETQYF. The CDR3 DNA sequence: TGTGCCAGCAGCTTAGAACGTCCAGGGAGGGGTGAGACCCAGTACTTC.

The chain uses TRBV20-1 and TRBJ2-7, with TRBD1 identical over 8 bases. This CDR3 has 14 amino acids. V gave up 5 bases and J gave up 5 bases; unmatched junction bases: 11. Looked up from germline, CDR1 is DFQATT and CDR2 is SNEGSKA (reference sequence). CDR3 nucleotides: TGCAGTGCTGTAAACCACAGGGGGGCGAACGAGCAGTACGTC. It specifies CSAVNHRGANEQYV.

This sequence joins TRBV6-1 and TRBJ2-5; D not resolved. The length of the CDR3 is 12 residues. The V and J ends lost 2 bases and 2 bases respectively, with 3 bases between them. Germline assignment: CDR1 MNHNS and CDR2 SASEGT. The CDR3 sequence: CASSEQQETQYF. The CDR3 DNA sequence: TGTGCCAGCAGTGAACAGCAAGAGACCCAGTACTTC.

This rearrangement joins TRBV20-1 to TRBJ1-2; D uncertain. V lost 5 bases and J lost 8, with 12 bases in between. This CDR3 is 11 amino acids long. Germline loops: CDR1 DFQATT, CDR2 SNEGSKA (reference sequence). The CDR3, as DNA: TGCAGTGCTCCCCACCCGGGGGGCTACACCTTC. This gives the protein CSAPHPGGYTF.

The genes are TRBV30 and TRBJ1-4; D is undetermined. This CDR3 is built from 14 residues. Per germline, CDR1 GTSNPN and CDR2 SVGIG (reference sequence). V lost 0 bases and J lost 10, with 15 bases in between. CDR3 nucleotides: TGTGCCTGGAGTGTACTTATTGGGGAAGGAAAACTGTTTTTT. This codes for CAWSVLIGEGKLFF.

J is TRBJ2-7 and V is TRBV19; D could derive from TRBD1 or TRBD2 (5 bases each). The CDR3 has 15 residues. V was clipped by 5 bases and J by 3 bases, with 17 bases between them. CDR1 is LNHDA, CDR2 SQIVND, per germline (reference sequence). CDR3 residues: CASSLMGPEGYEQYF. The CDR3 coding sequence is TGTGCCAGTAGTTTAATGGGACCAGAGGGCTACGAGCAGTACTTC.

This chain links TRBV29-1 with TRBJ2-7; tentative D call: TRBD2 (7 bases). The length of the CDR3 is 13 residues. The V gene's germline CDR1 is SQVTM and CDR2 ANQGSEA. V lost 1 base to trimming and J lost 9 bases, with 16 bases between them. The CDR3 sequence is CSVEGSGAGVQYF. In DNA form, the CDR3 reads TGCAGCGTTGAAGGCAGCGGGGCAGGGGTGCAGTACTTC.

The chain couples TRBV20-1 to TRBJ2-4; D unresolved. The CDR3 is 15 residues long. Germline loops: CDR1 DFQATT, CDR2 SNEGSKA (reference sequence). The V gene lost 0 bases and the J gene lost 12 bases, with 21 bases spanning the gap. DNA for the CDR3: TGCAGTGCTAGAGATACTGGGCACCGGCCCTCCGGTCAGTACTTC. Translated: CSARDTGHRPSGQYF.

The chain is built from TRBV20-1 and TRBJ1-1; D ambiguous. The V end was cut by 7 bases, the J end by 0 bases, with 12 bases between. The CDR3 sequence is 13 residues long. Germline loops: CDR1 DFQATT, CDR2 SNEGSKA (reference sequence). The CDR3 DNA reads TGCAGTGTAGGGAGGGCCCTGAACACTGAAGCTTTCTTT. Translating it yields CSVGRALNTEAFF.